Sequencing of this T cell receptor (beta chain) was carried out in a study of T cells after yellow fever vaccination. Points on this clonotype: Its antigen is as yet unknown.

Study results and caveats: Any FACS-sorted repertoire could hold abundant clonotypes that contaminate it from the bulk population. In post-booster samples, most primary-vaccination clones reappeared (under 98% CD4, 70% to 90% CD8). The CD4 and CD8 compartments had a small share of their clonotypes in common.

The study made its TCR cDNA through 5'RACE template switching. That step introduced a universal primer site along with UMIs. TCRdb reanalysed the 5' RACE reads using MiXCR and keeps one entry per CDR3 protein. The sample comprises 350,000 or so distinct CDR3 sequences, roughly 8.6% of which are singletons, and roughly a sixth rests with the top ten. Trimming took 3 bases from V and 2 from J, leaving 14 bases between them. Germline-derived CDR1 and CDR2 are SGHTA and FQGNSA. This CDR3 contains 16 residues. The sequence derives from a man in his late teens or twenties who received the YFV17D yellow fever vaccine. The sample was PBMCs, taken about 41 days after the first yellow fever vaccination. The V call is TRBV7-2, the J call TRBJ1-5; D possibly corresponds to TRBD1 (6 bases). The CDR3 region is CASSFGRGMGNQPQHF. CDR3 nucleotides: TGTGCCAGCAGCTTCGGCAGGGGTATGGGCAATCAGCCCCAGCATTTT. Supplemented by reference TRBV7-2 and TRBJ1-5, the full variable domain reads GAGVSQSPSNKVTEKGKDVELRCDPISGHTALYWYRQSLGQGLEFLIYFQGNSAPDKSGLPSDRFSAERTGGSVSTLTIQRTQQEDSAVYLCASSFGRGMGNQPQHFGDGTRLSIL.